This TCR beta chain was sequenced for a study of blood T cell repertoires in COVID-19. Study in general: There were acute and convalescent COVID-19 samples, and they came from the United States, Italy and Spain.

Under the authors' procedure: Reference gene primer amplification yielded estimated nucleated cell counts. TCRdb's table, derived via immunoSEQ multiplex PCR, lists solely in-frame clones and lacks some. V, J and clone size are those of that table, while D and trimming were read from the DNA. This sample carries under 150,000 clones, around 85% of them seen once, and the ten largest clones take more than 5%. The sequence was obtained from a woman in her sixties with COVID-19, enrolled during active disease. Source material: peripheral blood.

Here the CDR3 reads CASSSDTGELFF. The CDR3 DNA follows: TGTGCCAGCAGCTCCGACACCGGGGAGCTGTTTTTT. The chain has TRBV4-2 and TRBJ2-2; D gene uncertain. The CDR3 loop spans 12 amino acids. The V end lost 5 bases, the J end lost 3 bases, and 4 bases lay between the germline ends. Germline values: CDR1 LGHNA, CDR2 YNFKEQ.